A single sample is the source of the 3 T cell receptor beta chains below, sequenced in a study of CD8+CD57+ T cells in acquired aplastic anemia. By flow cytometry, patients selected for sequencing had shown an expansion of CD8+CD57+ cells. For CDR3 and TCR beta VDJ profiling, genomic DNA was the template used. From the reads, TCRdb called clonotypes with MiXCR, one entry per CDR3 protein. The sample lists over 150,000 distinct CDR3 sequences, 55% to 65% occurring once. The specimen was sorted CD4+, CD8+, or CD8+CD57+ T cells (not recorded which) from PBMCs. These receptors all stem from a human donor with aplastic anemia.

The chain combines TRBV7-2 with TRBJ2-1, with 7 bases lining up with TRBD2. This CDR3 contains 15 residues. Germline values: CDR1 SGHTA, CDR2 FQGNSA. V shed 7 bases, J shed 3 bases, and the junction held 9 bases outside the gene matches. Here the CDR3 DNA reads TGTGCCAGCATCGCCCGGGAGCGGGGCTACAATGAGCAGTTCTTC. Translated: CASIARERGYNEQFF. The full variable domain, in which reference TRBV7-2 and TRBJ2-1 provide the parts outside the CDR3, is GAGVSQSPSNKVTEKGKDVELRCDPISGHTALYWYRQSLGQGLEFLIYFQGNSAPDKSGLPSDRFSAERTGGSVSTLTIQRTQQEDSAVYLCASIARERGYNEQFFGPGTRLTVL.

This chain joins TRBV20-1 and TRBJ2-3; 8 bases fit TRBD2. The V and J ends lost 0 bases and 6 bases, in that order; junction bases with no gene match: 11. CDR3 length: 16 residues. The germline gives CDR1 DFQATT, CDR2 SNEGSKA (reference sequence). Written as DNA, the CDR3 is TGCAGTGCTAGAGATTTAGGAGCGGGAGTGGAGGATACGCAGTATTTT. This translates into CSARDLGAGVEDTQYF.

V and J are TRBV2 and TRBJ2-7, with 11 bases fitting TRBD2. This CDR3 is 14 amino acids long. Germline V lookup: CDR1 SNHLY, CDR2 FYNNEI. The V and J ends lost 7 bases and 5 bases, in that order; junction bases with no gene match: 7. DNA of the CDR3: TGTGCCAGCATCCCTAGCGGGGGGACGGACGAGCAGTACTTC. Its protein is CASIPSGGTDEQYF.